The TCR beta chain under discussion was sequenced for a study of T cells in Graves' hyperthyroidism and ophthalmopathy. This clonotype was found once. V gave up 5 bases and J gave up 4 bases, with 17 bases separating them. Germline V gene data show CDR1 as DFQATT and CDR2 as SNEGSKA (reference sequence). There are 14 residues in the CDR3. Amplification of TCR beta CDR3 regions was performed using RNA transcripts as template. The HTBI set primed first-round TCR CDR3 RT-PCR. TCRdb re-derived calls from the multiplex PCR reads in MiXCR, one entry per CDR3 protein. The table includes 650,000 to 800,000 distinct CDR3 sequences, less than 45% detected once. The study excluded patients with uncontrolled infection, other autoimmune disease, pregnancy or lactation.

The chain joins TRBV20-1 to TRBJ1-2; D may be TRBD1 (6 bases). The sample taken for sequencing was peripheral blood or thyroid tissue (not recorded which). This receptor was identified in an adult man with Graves' disease, either hyperthyroidism or ophthalmopathy (not recorded which). CDR3 region: CSAASSLDSYGYTF. CDR3 nucleotides: TGCAGTGCTGCCAGCAGCTTGGACAGCTATGGCTACACCTTC.